Presented here are 8 T cell receptor beta chains from one specimen sequenced in a study of T cells in localized non-small cell lung cancer. Data came from immunoSEQ multiplex PCR; TCRdb stores just in-frame clones and leaves some out. Of 7,500 to 8,500 clones listed, about 87% are singletons. Sequencing was performed on peripheral blood, taken before any cancer treatment. These receptors were obtained from a male donor aged 60 or older with stage III lung adenocarcinoma.

This clone was seen a single time. The chain carries TRBV7-3 and TRBJ2-3; possible D gene TRBD2, 5 bases. The CDR3 runs 14 residues. The germline gives CDR1 SGHTA, CDR2 FQGTGA. The germline V and J ends were trimmed by 2 bases and 5 bases, with 11 bases remaining between them. DNA for the CDR3: TGTGCCAGCAGCTTATTCGGGATAGGAGATACGCAGTATTTT. This gives the protein CASSLFGIGDTQYF.

CDR3 nucleotide sequence: TGCAGTGCCGGGGCGCGGGGGTGGGCTTTCTTT. Translated: CSAGARGWAFF. The rearrangement uses TRBV20-1 and TRBJ1-1; the D gene is possibly TRBD1 (5 bases). This CDR3 spans 11 amino acids. Germline V gene data show CDR1 as DFQATT and CDR2 as SNEGSKA (reference sequence). Trimming pared 6 bases from V and 11 bases from J, leaving 16 bases between.

This clone appeared once. This rearrangement joins TRBV19 to TRBJ2-1, with 7 bases that match TRBD2. The V and J ends lost 6 bases and 7 bases, in that order; junction bases with no gene match: 12. Germline-derived CDR1 and CDR2 are LNHDA and SQIVND (reference sequence). The CDR3 sequence is 15 residues long. The CDR3 DNA reads TGTGCCAGTAGCCCCGGGGCCGGGAGGAATAATGAGCAGTTCTTC. This codes for CASSPGAGRNNEQFF.

This chain joins TRBV7-2 and TRBJ2-7; 7 positions agree with TRBD2. V gave up 3 bases and J gave up 0 bases; unmatched junction bases: 2. The germline V gene has CDR1 SGHTA and CDR2 FQGNSA. The CDR3 loop spans 14 amino acids. The CDR3 nucleotides are TGTGCCAGCAGCTTTGGCGGGAGCTCCTACGAGCAGTACTTC. It translates to CASSFGGSSYEQYF.

This clone was counted between two and nine times. The rearrangement links TRBV10-1 to TRBJ1-5, with TRBD1 matching 7 bases. The V and J ends lost 6 bases and 5 bases, in that order; junction bases with no gene match: 7. The CDR3 has 14 residues. Looked up from germline, CDR1 is WNHNN and CDR2 is SYGVQD (reference sequence). The chain's CDR3 is CASRVTGRHQPQHF. As DNA, the CDR3 is TGCGCCAGCAGAGTGACAGGGCGGCATCAGCCCCAGCATTTT.

V gene TRBV7-2 combines with J gene TRBJ2-4; D is undetermined. Trimming left V 1 base short and J 2 bases short, with 6 bases between. Germline-derived CDR1 and CDR2 are SGHTA and FQGNSA. The CDR3 sequence is 14 residues long. CDR3: CASSLEQSKNIQYF. CDR3 nucleotide sequence: TGTGCCAGCAGCTTAGAACAGTCCAAAAACATTCAGTACTTC.

This clone appeared once. The chain has TRBV5-1 and TRBJ1-5; maybe TRBD1 (5 bases). The CDR3 extends over 14 amino acids. Trimming removed 4 bases at V and 5 bases at J, with 13 bases between. Germline V lookup: CDR1 SGHRS, CDR2 YFSETQ. The CDR3 sequence is CASSPNTGDQPQHF. In nucleotides, the CDR3 is TGCGCCAGCAGCCCCAATACGGGGGATCAGCCCCAGCATTTT.

This clone was seen only once. The chain links TRBV15 to TRBJ2-5; D may be TRBD1 (5 bases). Germline V gene data show CDR1 as LNHNV and CDR2 as YYDKDF (reference sequence). Between the trimmed V and J ends, which lost 0 bases and 4 bases, there was a span of 9 bases. The CDR3 totals 14 residues. CDR3 DNA: TGTGCCACCAGCAGAGATGCAGGGTTAGAGACCCAGTACTTC. Protein product: CATSRDAGLETQYF.